One sample yielded the 15 T cell receptor beta chains listed below, sequenced in a study of T cells in Graves' hyperthyroidism and ophthalmopathy. The source material, RNA transcripts, was used to amplify TCR beta CDR3 regions. First-round RT-PCR targeting the TCR CDR3 was performed with the HTBI primer set. MiXCR, run by TCRdb on the multiplex PCR reads, gives a single entry per CDR3 protein. The sample records fewer than 600,000 distinct CDR3 sequences, approximately 14% being singletons. Sample: blood. These receptors were obtained from a woman in her late teens or twenties with Graves' hyperthyroidism.

This clonotype occurred many times. This chain joins TRBV20-1 and TRBJ1-1; no firm D call. V was trimmed by 6 bases and J by 5 bases, leaving 16 bases between them. The CDR3 runs to 13 residues. Germline V lookup: CDR1 DFQATT, CDR2 SNEGSKA (reference sequence). The CDR3 DNA reads TGCAGTGCAGAACCTAGGCTCAGTACTGAAGCTTTCTTT. Translation gives CSAEPRLSTEAFF.

This clonotype was observed at least ten times. V usage is TRBV7-9 and J usage is TRBJ2-2; D possibly corresponds to TRBD2 (6 bases). Between the trimmed V and J ends, which lost 11 bases and 1 base, there was a span of 14 bases. This CDR3 has 14 residues. CDR1 is SEHNR, CDR2 FQNEAQ, per germline (reference sequence). The CDR3 protein is CAGISGENTGELFF. Here the CDR3 DNA reads TGTGCCGGCATTAGCGGCGAGAACACCGGGGAGCTGTTTTTT.

In its sample, this clonotype was seen many times. The chain joins TRBV10-3 to TRBJ2-3, with 9 bases fitting TRBD2. From germline, CDR1 is ENHRY and CDR2 SYGVKD. The CDR3 totals 14 residues. The trim removed 7 bases at V and 4 bases at J, leaving 6 bases unmatched. The CDR3, as DNA: TGTGCCATCATGCCGCGGGAGGGGGCAGATACGCAGTATTTT. Encoded protein: CAIMPREGADTQYF.

Regarding this clonotype: A read error may explain this, as a much larger clone is one base away. The rearrangement links TRBV19 to TRBJ2-1; 7 nucleotides align to TRBD2. V lost 3 bases, J lost 4 bases, and 9 bases stayed unmatched. The CDR3 spans 16 residues. Germline CDR1 and CDR2: LNHDA and SQIVND (reference sequence). DNA for the CDR3: TGTGCCAGTAGTATTTATCGCGGGAGAAGTTACAATGAGCAGTTCTTC. Its translation: CASSIYRGRSYNEQFF.

V is TRBV19 and J is TRBJ1-1, with 9 positions matching TRBD1. The CDR3 is 15 amino acids. Germline CDR1 and CDR2: LNHDA and SQIVND (reference sequence). Trimming cost V 7 bases and J 8 bases; bases outside gene matches: 14. The DNA of the CDR3 is TGTGCCAGTAAGGGACGCGGACAGGGGAAGGCCGAAGCTTTCTTT. Translating gives CASKGRGQGKAEAFF.

This clonotype occurred a few times. The chain employs TRBV19 and TRBJ1-1; 7 bases fit TRBD1. The J segment lost 2 bases and the V segment lost 1 base, leaving 4 bases of the junction unmatched. The CDR3 runs 15 residues. The germline V gene encodes CDR1 LNHDA and CDR2 SQIVND (reference sequence). The chain's CDR3 is CASSIVDRVNTEAFF. The CDR3, as DNA: TGTGCCAGTAGTATAGTAGACAGGGTAAACACTGAAGCTTTCTTT.

This chain joins TRBV7-6 and TRBJ2-5; weak D call: TRBD1 (6 bases). Per the germline V gene, CDR1 is SGHVS and CDR2 is FNYEAQ. V was trimmed by 5 bases and J by 3 bases, leaving 13 bases between them. This CDR3 region has 14 residues. The CDR3 spells CASSLRDTKETQYF. The CDR3, as DNA: TGTGCCAGCAGCCTCCGGGACACGAAAGAGACCCAGTACTTC.

The chain joins TRBV6-1 to TRBJ2-7; 9 nucleotides align to TRBD1. Germline lookup yields CDR1 MNHNS and CDR2 SASEGT. V lost 6 bases and J lost 5; bases outside the gene matches: 8. The CDR3 spans 14 residues. The CDR3 protein is CASRERDRAHEQYF. Here the CDR3 DNA reads TGTGCCAGCAGGGAAAGGGACAGGGCCCACGAGCAGTACTTC.

This clonotype has more than one count but fewer than ten. V gene TRBV6-1 combines with J gene TRBJ2-1, with a tentative D call TRBD1 (5 bases). CDR1 MNHNS and CDR2 SASEGT come from the germline V gene. V lost 6 bases, J lost 3 bases, and 6 bases lay in between. The CDR3 loop spans 12 amino acids. The CDR3 here is CASRDNYNEQFF. The CDR3 DNA sequence: TGTGCCAGCAGGGACAACTACAATGAGCAGTTCTTC.

This clonotype was seen many times. This sequence joins TRBV6-1 and TRBJ2-5; perhaps D is TRBD1 or TRBD2 (7 bases each). CDR1 MNHNS and CDR2 SASEGT come from the germline V gene. The V end lost 6 bases, the J end lost 7 bases, and 15 bases lay between the germline ends. The CDR3 covers 13 residues. CDR3 DNA: TGTGCCAGCAGGGTTGACAGGGAGGGGACCCAGTACTTC. Protein: CASRVDREGTQYF.

This clonotype showed up many times. The chain carries TRBV11-2 and TRBJ1-1; D not resolved. Germline loops: CDR1 SGHAT, CDR2 FQNNGV. CDR3 length equals 12 residues. V was trimmed by 5 bases and J by 11 bases, leaving 15 bases between them. The CDR3 loop is CASSLPTGGAFF. CDR3 nucleotides: TGTGCCAGCAGCCTCCCCACGGGAGGCGCTTTCTTT.

There are many counts of this clonotype. The chain recombines TRBV7-2 with TRBJ2-1; TRBD2 aligns across 8 bases. Looked up from germline, CDR1 is SGHTA and CDR2 is FQGNSA. Trimming removed 0 bases from V and 6 bases from J; junction bases left unmatched: 7. This CDR3 is 16 amino acids long. CDR3 bases: TGTGCCAGCAGCTTAGCGCAACCAACTAGCGGCAATGAGCAGTTCTTC. Its translation is CASSLAQPTSGNEQFF.

This clonotype was counted at least ten times. The CDR3 here is CASSIVGTLSNHEQFF. CDR3 sequence (DNA): TGTGCCAGTAGTATAGTCGGGACTCTTAGCAACCATGAGCAGTTCTTC. This rearrangement joins TRBV19 to TRBJ2-1, with D perhaps matching TRBD2 (6 bases). The CDR3 length is 16 residues. With 1 base removed from V and 8 bases from J, the gap between germline ends came to 18 bases. Per the germline V gene, CDR1 is LNHDA and CDR2 is SQIVND (reference sequence).

This clonotype occurred many times. The V call is TRBV12-3 or TRBV12-4, the J call TRBJ1-1; the match to TRBD1 covers 10 bases. The CDR3 is 13 amino acids. With 8 bases clipped from V and 7 bases from J, the junction kept 7 bases outside the gene matches. In DNA, the CDR3 is TGTGCCAGCGGCGGGACAGGGGTTGGTGAAGCTTTCTTT. This gives the protein CASGGTGVGEAFF.

About this clonotype: Since a much larger clone is just one base distant, this may be a read error. V gene TRBV11-3 combines with J gene TRBJ2-2, with D possibly being TRBD2 (5 bases). The CDR3 sequence is 12 residues long. Germline CDR1 is SGHNT and CDR2 is YENEEA. This chain's CDR3 is CASSTGTGDLFF. The CDR3 DNA follows: TGTGCCAGCAGCACGGGCACCGGGGATCTGTTTTTT.